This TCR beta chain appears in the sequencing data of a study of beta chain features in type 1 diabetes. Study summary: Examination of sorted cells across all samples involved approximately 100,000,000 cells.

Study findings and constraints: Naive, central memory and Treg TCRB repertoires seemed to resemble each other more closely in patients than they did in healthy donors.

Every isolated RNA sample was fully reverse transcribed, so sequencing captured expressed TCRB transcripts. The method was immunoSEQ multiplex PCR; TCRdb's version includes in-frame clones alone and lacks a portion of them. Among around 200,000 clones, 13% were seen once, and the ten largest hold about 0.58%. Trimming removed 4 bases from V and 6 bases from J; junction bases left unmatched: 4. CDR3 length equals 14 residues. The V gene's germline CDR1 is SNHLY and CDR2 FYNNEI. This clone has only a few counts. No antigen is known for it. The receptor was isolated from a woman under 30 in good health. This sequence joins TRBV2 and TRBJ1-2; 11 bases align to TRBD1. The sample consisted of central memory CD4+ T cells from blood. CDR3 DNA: TGTGCCAGCAGTGTGTGGGGACAGGGGGATGGCTACACCTTC. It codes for CASSVWGQGDGYTF.